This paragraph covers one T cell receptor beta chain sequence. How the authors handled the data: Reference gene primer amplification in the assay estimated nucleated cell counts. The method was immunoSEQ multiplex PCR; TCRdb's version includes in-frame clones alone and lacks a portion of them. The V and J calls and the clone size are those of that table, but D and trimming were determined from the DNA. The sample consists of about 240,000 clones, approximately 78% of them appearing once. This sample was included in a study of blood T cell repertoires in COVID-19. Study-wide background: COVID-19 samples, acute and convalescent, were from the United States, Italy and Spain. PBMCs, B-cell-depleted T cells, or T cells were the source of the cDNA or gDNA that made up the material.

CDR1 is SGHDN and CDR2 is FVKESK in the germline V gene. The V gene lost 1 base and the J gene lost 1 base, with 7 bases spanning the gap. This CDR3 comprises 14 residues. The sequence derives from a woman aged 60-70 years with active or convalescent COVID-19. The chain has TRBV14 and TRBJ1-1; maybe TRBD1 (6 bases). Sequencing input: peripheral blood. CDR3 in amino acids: CASSQGGRNTEAFF. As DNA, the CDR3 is TGTGCCAGCAGCCAAGGGGGGCGGAACACTGAAGCTTTCTTT.